The 8 T cell receptor beta chains listed next were all sequenced from one sample in a study of blood T cell repertoires in COVID-19. TCRdb keeps only in-frame clones here, not all; method: immunoSEQ multiplex PCR. Of some 100,000 clones listed, about 83% are singletons. The sample taken for sequencing was peripheral blood. The receptors shown here come from a man in his sixties or seventies with acute or convalescent COVID-19.

The V and J genes are TRBV7-3 and TRBJ1-1; perhaps TRBD1 as D (5 bases). Trimming cost V 5 bases and J 4 bases, with 14 bases left between them. The germline V gene has CDR1 SGHTA and CDR2 FQGTGA. The CDR3 is 14 amino acids. CDR3 sequence (DNA): TGTGCCAGCAGCCCCCGACGGGGGAGCACTGAAGCTTTCTTT. This codes for CASSPRRGSTEAFF.

The chain is built from TRBV10-3 and TRBJ1-1; TRBD1 agrees at 10 bases. The CDR3 loop spans 16 amino acids. The germline V gene encodes CDR1 ENHRY and CDR2 SYGVKD. V lost 4 bases to trimming and J lost 0 bases; unmatched junction nucleotides: 5. CDR3 region: CAISGGTGAVNTEAFF. The CDR3 nucleotides are TGTGCCATCAGTGGCGGGACAGGGGCGGTGAACACTGAAGCTTTCTTT.

J is TRBJ2-5 and V is TRBV4-2, with D possibly TRBD1 on 5 matching bases. The CDR3 contains 14 residues. Germline-derived CDR1 and CDR2 are LGHNA and YNFKEQ. V was cut by 1 base and J by 3 bases, with 9 bases left in between. The DNA of the CDR3 is TGTGCCAGCAGCCAAGGGACATCCGAAGAGACCCAGTACTTC. Its protein product is CASSQGTSEETQYF.

J is TRBJ2-5 and V is TRBV5-1, with 12 nucleotides matching TRBD2. Germline values: CDR1 SGHRS, CDR2 YFSETQ. V was pared by 4 bases and J by 4 bases, with 11 bases of the junction left unmatched. The CDR3 contains 17 residues. DNA for the CDR3: TGCGCCAGCAGCGTCCCTAGCGGGGGGGCCGGGGTAGAGACCCAGTACTTC. It specifies CASSVPSGGAGVETQYF.

The V call is TRBV11-1, the J call TRBJ2-3, with D maybe TRBD1 (6 bases). CDR1 SGHAT and CDR2 FQDESV come from the germline V gene (reference sequence). This CDR3 is built from 13 residues. Between the trimmed V and J ends, which lost 5 bases and 3 bases, there was a span of 9 bases. DNA of the CDR3: TGTGCCAGCAGCCCGGACAGAACAGATACGCAGTATTTT. This encodes CASSPDRTDTQYF.

CDR3 protein: CASSWRGAFYEQYF. CDR3 nucleotides: TGTGCCAGCAGCTGGCGGGGGGCCTTCTACGAGCAGTACTTC. This chain uses TRBV5-8 with TRBJ2-7, with 8 bases fitting TRBD2. Germline CDR1 SGHTS, CDR2 YDEGEE. This CDR3 spans 14 amino acids. After removal of 3 bases from V and 3 bases from J, the junction contained 5 bases not matched to a gene.

The genes are TRBV5-1 and TRBJ2-1, with 8 positions matching TRBD2. Germline CDR1 is SGHRS and CDR2 is YFSETQ. The CDR3 has 17 residues. With V trimmed by 4 bases and J by 1 base, 10 bases remained unmatched. CDR3 in amino acids: CASSPRWAGGSYNEQFF. The CDR3 DNA sequence: TGCGCCAGCAGCCCCCGCTGGGCGGGGGGATCCTACAATGAGCAGTTCTTC.

The chain combines TRBV5-5 with TRBJ1-4, with D hard to call. V was pared by 1 base and J by 4 bases, with 8 bases between. Germline V gene data show CDR1 as SGHKS and CDR2 as YYEKEE (reference sequence). This CDR3 comprises 14 residues. In DNA, the CDR3 is TGTGCCAGCAGCTTGTTTTGGAGTAATGAAAAACTGTTTTTT. Its protein is CASSLFWSNEKLFF. Complete variable domain (other parts from reference TRBV5-5 and TRBJ1-4): DAGVTQSPTHLIKTRGQQVTLRCSPISGHKSVSWYQQVLGQGPQFIFQYYEKEERGRGNFPDRFSARQFPNYSSELNVNALLLGDSALYLCASSLFWSNEKLFFGSGTQLSVL.